These T cell receptor beta chains were read from a single sample in a study of T cell responses to AZD1222 COVID-19 vaccine. The assay was immunoSEQ multiplex PCR, and TCRdb's table has in-frame clones only and misses some. The data show around 150,000 clones, over 85% seen once. Material: peripheral blood, obtained 28 days after the second AZD1222 dose. The receptors were sampled from an adult who received the AZD1222 COVID-19 vaccine. Each CDR3 is given with its conserved first and last residue. A D gene is named only where the DNA matches it firmly. Clone size is shown for a subset of rows, as once, few, many or a class of expanded clone.

v_call	j_call	d_call	clone_size	cdr3_aa	cdr3_nt
TRBV10-3	TRBJ1-5	-	-	CAINPGPSSQPQHF	TGTGCCATCAACCCAGGGCCTAGCTCACAGCCCCAGCATTTT
TRBV25-1	TRBJ2-1	-	-	CASSEYPTGTNEQFF	TGTGCCAGCAGTGAATACCCGACAGGGACTAATGAGCAGTTCTTC
TRBV24-1	TRBJ1-2	TRBD1	-	CATSDPGQNYGYTF	TGTGCCACCAGTGACCCGGGACAGAACTATGGCTACACCTTC
TRBV4-1	TRBJ1-1	-	-	CASSPRSWQLNTEAFF	TGCGCCAGCAGCCCGCGCTCCTGGCAATTGAACACTGAAGCTTTCTTT
TRBV7-8	TRBJ1-4	-	few	CASSTGRGGNEKLFF	TGTGCCAGCAGCACTGGCCGGGGGGGCAATGAAAAACTGTTTTTT
TRBV12-5	TRBJ2-6	TRBD2	-	CASGWGGPLSSGANVLTF	TGTGCTAGTGGTTGGGGGGGACCTTTAAGCTCTGGGGCCAACGTCCTGACTTTC
TRBV5-1	TRBJ1-1	-	-	CASSLALNTEAFF	TGCGCCAGCAGCTTGGCTTTGAACACTGAAGCTTTCTTT
TRBV5-1	TRBJ1-3	-	-	CASSLGPDSGNTIYF	TGCGCCAGCAGCTTGGGCCCGGACTCTGGAAACACCATATATTTT
TRBV23-1	TRBJ2-4	-	-	CASSRGQGNIQYF	TGCGCCAGCAGCCGAGGGCAGGGCAACATTCAGTACTTC
TRBV12-3/TRBV12-4	TRBJ1-3	-	-	CASSFEGGNTIYF	TGTGCCAGCAGTTTCGAAGGAGGAAACACCATATATTTT
TRBV4-2	TRBJ1-1	-	-	CASSQDPVDTEAFF	TGTGCCAGCAGCCAAGATCCCGTAGACACTGAAGCTTTCTTT
TRBV28	TRBJ1-2	-	-	CASRAGNYYGYTF	TGTGCCAGCAGGGCAGGGAACTACTATGGCTACACCTTC
TRBV28	TRBJ2-7	-	-	CASSPNPLTSYEQYF	TGTGCCAGCAGTCCCAACCCCCTTACTAGCTACGAGCAGTACTTC
TRBV24-1	TRBJ1-5	-	-	CATSDFYRVATEHQPQHF	TGTGCCACCAGTGATTTTTATCGAGTAGCGACAGAACATCAGCCCCAGCATTTT